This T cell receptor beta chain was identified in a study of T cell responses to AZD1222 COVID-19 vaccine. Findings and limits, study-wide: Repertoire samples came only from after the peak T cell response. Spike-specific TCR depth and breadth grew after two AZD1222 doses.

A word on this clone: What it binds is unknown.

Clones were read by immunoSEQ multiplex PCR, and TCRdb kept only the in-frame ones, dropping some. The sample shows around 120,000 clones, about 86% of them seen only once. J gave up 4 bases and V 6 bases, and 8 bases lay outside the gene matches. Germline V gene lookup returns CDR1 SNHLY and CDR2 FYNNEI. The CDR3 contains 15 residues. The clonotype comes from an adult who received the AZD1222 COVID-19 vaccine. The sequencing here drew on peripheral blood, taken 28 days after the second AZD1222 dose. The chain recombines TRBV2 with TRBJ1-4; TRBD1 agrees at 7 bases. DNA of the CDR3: TGTGCCAGCAGAGCTCCGGGACAGTATAATGAAAAACTGTTTTTT. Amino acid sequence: CASRAPGQYNEKLFF.